Listed below are T cell receptor beta chains from one sample, sequenced in a study of shared clonotypes between healthy human individuals. Data came from immunoSEQ multiplex PCR; TCRdb stores just in-frame clones and leaves some out. The sample includes 2 million to 2.5 million clones, more than 90% of them seen just once. Source material: naive CD4+ T cells sorted from blood. The receptors were gathered from a man aged 18 to 35 in good health. Each CDR3 is given with its conserved first and last residue. The D gene is left open where the match is weak. Expanded clones are given a class, and other clones once, few, many or no size at all.

j_gene	d_gene	v_gene	abundance	CDR3aa	CDR3nt
TRBJ2-1	TRBD2	TRBV27	NA	CASSGYGDYTYNEQFF	TGTGCCAGCAGTGGGTATGGGGACTACACCTACAATGAGCAGTTCTTC
TRBJ2-2	NA	TRBV23-1	NA	CASSQRQGPAGDTGELFF	TGCGCCAGCAGTCAAAGACAGGGCCCAGCGGGAGACACCGGGGAGCTGTTTTTT
TRBJ2-1	TRBD1	TRBV5-4	once	CASSLAGTGDREQFF	TGTGCCAGCAGCTTGGCCGGGACAGGGGACCGCGAGCAGTTCTTC
TRBJ1-1	NA	TRBV29-1	NA	CSVTDVGEGAFF	TGCAGCGTTACGGACGTCGGGGAAGGGGCTTTCTTT
TRBJ2-1	NA	TRBV18	NA	CASSPPLLASYNEQFF	TGTGCCAGCTCACCACCCCTTTTGGCCTCCTACAATGAGCAGTTCTTC
TRBJ1-4	TRBD1	TRBV7-9	NA	CASSLVGTVEEKLFF	TGTGCCAGCAGCTTAGTGGGGACAGTTGAAGAAAAACTGTTTTTT
TRBJ2-5	NA	TRBV5-1	NA	CASRGRETQYF	TGCGCCAGCCGGGGTAGAGAGACCCAGTACTTC
TRBJ2-7	NA	TRBV13	once	CASSPRGYSYEQYF	TGTGCCAGCAGCCCCCGGGGGTACTCCTACGAGCAGTACTTC
TRBJ1-5	TRBD1	TRBV10-3	once	CAISESGTGGNQPQHF	TGTGCCATCAGTGAGTCTGGGACAGGGGGCAATCAGCCCCAGCATTTT
TRBJ2-7	NA	TRBV7-9	NA	CASSSRDTSYEQYF	TGTGCCAGCAGTTCGCGGGACACCTCCTACGAGCAGTACTTC
TRBJ2-7	TRBD2	TRBV6-5	NA	CASRNGLAGSYEQYF	TGTGCCAGCAGAAACGGACTAGCAGGATCCTACGAGCAGTACTTC
TRBJ1-1	NA	TRBV11-2	NA	CASSLGWTEAFF	TGTGCCAGCAGCTTGGGTTGGACTGAAGCTTTCTTT
TRBJ2-3	NA	TRBV30	NA	CAWSAVGDTQYF	TGTGCCTGGAGCGCCGTTGGAGATACGCAGTATTTT
TRBJ2-7	NA	TRBV7-2	NA	CASSLVTGPNEQYF	TGTGCCAGCAGCTTAGTAACGGGTCCTAACGAGCAGTACTTC
TRBJ1-2	NA	TRBV5-1	NA	CATLSGEGGDGYTF	TGCGCCACCCTTTCAGGGGAAGGAGGGGATGGCTACACCTTC
TRBJ2-1	NA	TRBV2	NA	CASTRNDNEQFF	TGTGCCAGCACCAGAAACGACAATGAGCAGTTCTTC
TRBJ1-6	NA	TRBV18	NA	CASSPQTDNSPLHF	TGTGCCAGCTCACCACAGACCGATAATTCACCCCTCCACTTT
TRBJ1-6	NA	TRBV19	NA	CASRAGQGNSPLHF	TGTGCCAGTAGGGCGGGACAAGGAAATTCACCCCTCCACTTT
TRBJ2-6	NA	TRBV18	NA	CASSSGQILNVLTF	TGTGCCAGCTCATCAGGACAGATCCTCAACGTCCTGACTTTC
TRBJ2-7	NA	TRBV14	NA	CASSQELNPIYEQYF	TGTGCCAGCAGCCAAGAATTGAATCCCATCTACGAGCAGTACTTC
TRBJ1-5	NA	TRBV2	NA	CASSEQGFQPQHF	TGTGCCAGCAGTGAGCAGGGGTTTCAGCCCCAGCATTTT
TRBJ2-3	NA	TRBV29-1	NA	CSVGQTSTDTQYF	TGCAGCGTCGGACAGACTAGCACAGATACGCAGTATTTT
TRBJ2-2	NA	TRBV5-1	NA	CASTAAGQAGELFF	TGCGCCAGCACTGCTGCGGGTCAGGCCGGGGAGCTGTTTTTT
TRBJ2-7	NA	TRBV11-3	NA	CASSNRQNPYEQYF	TGTGCCAGCAGCAACCGACAAAACCCCTACGAGCAGTACTTC
TRBJ1-5	NA	TRBV28	NA	CASGKQGKNQPQHF	TGTGCCAGCGGGAAGCAGGGTAAGAATCAGCCCCAGCATTTT
TRBJ2-1	TRBD1	TRBV5-1	NA	CASGQGATYNEQFF	TGCGCCAGCGGACAGGGGGCTACCTACAATGAGCAGTTCTTC
TRBJ2-7	NA	TRBV6-6	NA	CASSTIGEQYF	TGTGCCAGCAGTACGATAGGCGAGCAGTACTTC
TRBJ1-6	NA	TRBV19	NA	CASSIGRGVTDNSPLHF	TGTGCCAGTAGTATAGGTCGCGGGGTGACCGATAATTCACCCCTCCACTTT
TRBJ2-5	NA	TRBV6-1	NA	CASRPGPTARETQYF	TGTGCCAGCAGGCCGGGCCCCACGGCCCGAGAGACCCAGTACTTC
TRBJ2-3	NA	TRBV6-1	NA	CASSGQGRDTQYF	TGTGCCAGCAGTGGGCAGGGGCGCGATACGCAGTATTTT
TRBJ1-1	NA	TRBV13	NA	CASSLLAGNTEAFF	TGTGCCAGCAGCTTATTGGCAGGGAACACTGAAGCTTTCTTT
TRBJ1-1	NA	TRBV5-1	NA	CASSVGQVNTEAFF	TGCGCCAGCAGCGTGGGACAAGTGAACACTGAAGCTTTCTTT
TRBJ2-1	NA	TRBV20-1	once	CSSAAYNEQFF	TGCAGTTCGGCCGCTTACAATGAGCAGTTCTTC
TRBJ1-5	TRBD1	TRBV6-5	NA	CASRWDRNQPQHF	TGTGCCAGCAGGTGGGACAGAAATCAGCCCCAGCATTTT
TRBJ2-1	NA	TRBV4-1	NA	CASSPPPEQSSYNEQFF	TGCGCCAGCAGCCCCCCCCCGGAACAAAGCTCCTACAATGAGCAGTTCTTC
TRBJ2-1	NA	TRBV5-1	NA	CASRQLARVFHEQFF	TGCGCCAGCAGGCAGCTAGCCCGCGTGTTCCATGAGCAGTTCTTC
TRBJ1-5	NA	TRBV30	NA	CAWSVGLDQPQHF	TGTGCCTGGAGTGTGGGACTAGATCAGCCCCAGCATTTT
TRBJ1-4	NA	TRBV9	NA	CASSVGPSNEKLFF	TGTGCCAGCAGCGTTGGGCCGAGTAATGAAAAACTGTTTTTT